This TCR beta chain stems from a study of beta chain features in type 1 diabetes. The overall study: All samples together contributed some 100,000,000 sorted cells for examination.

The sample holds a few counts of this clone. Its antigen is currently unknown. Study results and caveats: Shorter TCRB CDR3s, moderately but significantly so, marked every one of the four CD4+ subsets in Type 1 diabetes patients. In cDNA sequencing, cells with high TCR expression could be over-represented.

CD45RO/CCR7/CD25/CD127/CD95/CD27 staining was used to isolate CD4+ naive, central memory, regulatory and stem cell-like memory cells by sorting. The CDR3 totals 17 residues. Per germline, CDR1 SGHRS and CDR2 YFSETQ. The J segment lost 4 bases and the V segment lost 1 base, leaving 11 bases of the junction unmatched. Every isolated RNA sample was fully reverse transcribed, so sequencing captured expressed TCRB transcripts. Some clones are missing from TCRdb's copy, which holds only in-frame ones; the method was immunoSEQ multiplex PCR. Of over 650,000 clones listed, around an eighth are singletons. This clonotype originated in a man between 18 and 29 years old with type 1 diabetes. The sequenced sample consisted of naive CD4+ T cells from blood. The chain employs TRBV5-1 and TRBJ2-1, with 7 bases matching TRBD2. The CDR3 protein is CASSLRTRASGYNEQFF. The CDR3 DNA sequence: TGCGCCAGCAGCTTGCGTACTCGAGCTAGCGGTTACAATGAGCAGTTCTTC. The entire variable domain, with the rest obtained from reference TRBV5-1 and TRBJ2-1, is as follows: KAGVTQTPRYLIKTRGQQVTLSCSPISGHRSVSWYQQTPGQGLQFLFEYFSETQRNKGNFPGRFSGRQFSNSRSEMNVSTLELGDSALYLCASSLRTRASGYNEQFFGPGTRLTVL.